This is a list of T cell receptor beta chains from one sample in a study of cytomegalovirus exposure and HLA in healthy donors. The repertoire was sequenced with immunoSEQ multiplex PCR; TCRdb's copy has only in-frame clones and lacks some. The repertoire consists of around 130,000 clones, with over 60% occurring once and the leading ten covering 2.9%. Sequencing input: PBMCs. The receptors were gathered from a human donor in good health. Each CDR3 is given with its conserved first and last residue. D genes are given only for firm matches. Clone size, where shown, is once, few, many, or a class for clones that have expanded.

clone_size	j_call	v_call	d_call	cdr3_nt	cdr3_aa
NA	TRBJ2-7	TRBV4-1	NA	TGCGCCAGCAGCCAAGAAATTGGTGTGGGGCTGCAGTACTTC	CASSQEIGVGLQYF
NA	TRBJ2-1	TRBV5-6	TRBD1	TGTGCCAGCAGCGTTCCGGCGAACAGGGGCAATGAGCAGTTCTTC	CASSVPANRGNEQFF
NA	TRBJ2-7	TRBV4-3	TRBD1	TGCGCCAGCAGCCCCGGGACAGGGGTACACGAGCAGTACTTC	CASSPGTGVHEQYF
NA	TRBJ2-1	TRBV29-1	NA	TGCAGCGTTGACTCAGGCGGGGAGCAGTTCTTC	CSVDSGGEQFF
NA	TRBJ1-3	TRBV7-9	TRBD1	TGTGCCAGCAGCCCCATAGGGACAGGGGGCTCTGGAAACACCATATATTTT	CASSPIGTGGSGNTIYF
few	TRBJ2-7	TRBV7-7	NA	TGTGCCAGCAGCCCGGGATCTCCCTCCTACGAGCAGTACTTC	CASSPGSPSYEQYF
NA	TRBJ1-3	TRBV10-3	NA	TGTGCCATCAGTGAGTCATGGCAGTCAGGAAACACCATATATTTT	CAISESWQSGNTIYF
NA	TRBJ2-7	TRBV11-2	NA	TGTGCCAGCAGCGACGGAGGAATCCCCTACGAGCAGTACTTC	CASSDGGIPYEQYF
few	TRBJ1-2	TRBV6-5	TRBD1	TGTGCCAGCAGGATACCGGGACAGGGGGCTGGTGGCTACACCTTC	CASRIPGQGAGGYTF
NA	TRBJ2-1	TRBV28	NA	TGTGCCAGCAGTGTACCCGGGGGAGTCTACAATGAGCAGTTCTTC	CASSVPGGVYNEQFF
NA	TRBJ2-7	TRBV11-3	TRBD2	TGTGCCAGCAGCTTAGGCGCGGGAGACGAGCAGTACTTC	CASSLGAGDEQYF
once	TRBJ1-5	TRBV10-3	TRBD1	TGTGCCATCAGTGGGGGACAGCCACCTAATCAGCCCCAGCATTTT	CAISGGQPPNQPQHF
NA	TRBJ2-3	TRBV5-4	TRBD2	TGTGCCAGCAGCTTGGAGGGACTAGCGTCAACAGATACGCAGTATTTT	CASSLEGLASTDTQYF
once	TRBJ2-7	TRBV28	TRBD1	TGTGCCAGCAGTTCCAATCTCGGACAGGGGGCTTCCTACGAGCAGTACTTC	CASSSNLGQGASYEQYF
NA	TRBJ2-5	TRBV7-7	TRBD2	TGTGCCAACGTTAGACGGGGGGGACTAGCGGGAGGGGAAGGAGAGACCCAGTACTTC	CANVRRGGLAGGEGETQYF
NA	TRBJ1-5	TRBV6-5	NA	TGTGCCAGCAGTTACACTCAGGTTCAGCCCCAGCATTTT	CASSYTQVQPQHF
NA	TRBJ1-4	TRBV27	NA	TGTGCCAGCAGTTTATCCGGACAGTTTAATGAAAAACTGTTTTTT	CASSLSGQFNEKLFF
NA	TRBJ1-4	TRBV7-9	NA	TGTGCCAGCAGCCCTGGCCTGGATGAAAAACTGTTTTTT	CASSPGLDEKLFF
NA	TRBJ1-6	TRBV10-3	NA	TGTGCCATCAGTGACCCCCGGGGTAGACTTAATTCACCCCTCCACTTT	CAISDPRGRLNSPLHF
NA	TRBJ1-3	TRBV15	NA	TGTGCCACCAGCAAAGCAAACAGGGAGAACACCATATATTTT	CATSKANRENTIYF
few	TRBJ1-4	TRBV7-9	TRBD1	TGTGCCAGCAGGCCCGGGACAGGGAGCGAAAAACTGTTTTTT	CASRPGTGSEKLFF
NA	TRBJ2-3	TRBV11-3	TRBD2	TGTGCCAGCAGCCCGGGACTAGCGGGAGTAGATACGCAGTATTTT	CASSPGLAGVDTQYF
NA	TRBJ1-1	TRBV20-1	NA	TGCAGTGCTAGGGCGGACACTGAAGCTTTCTTT	CSARADTEAFF
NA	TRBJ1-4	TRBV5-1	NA	TGCGCCAGCAGCTTGGTTGGGGAGGGGTATGAAAAACTGTTTTTT	CASSLVGEGYEKLFF
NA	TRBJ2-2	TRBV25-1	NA	TGTGCCAGCAGTGAATCCAGGGACACCGGGGAGCTGTTTTTT	CASSESRDTGELFF
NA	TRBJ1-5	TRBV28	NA	TGTGCCAGCAGCGGACATCCGGAAGTTCAGCCCCAGCATTTT	CASSGHPEVQPQHF
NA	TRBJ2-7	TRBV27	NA	TGTGCCAGCGGAGGGGTCCACGAGCAGTACTTC	CASGGVHEQYF
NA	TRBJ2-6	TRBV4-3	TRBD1	TGCGCCAGCAGCCAAGGGACAGGGGGCTCTGGGGCCAACGTCCTGACTTTC	CASSQGTGGSGANVLTF
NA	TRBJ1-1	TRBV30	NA	TGTGCCTGGATCCCCAGGGGGAACACTGAAGCTTTCTTT	CAWIPRGNTEAFF
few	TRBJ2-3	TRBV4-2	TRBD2	TGTGCCAGCAGCCAAGTTTCGACTAGCGGTTGGACGCAGTATTTT	CASSQVSTSGWTQYF
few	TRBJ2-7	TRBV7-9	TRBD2	TGTGCCAGCAGCTTAGGGACTAGCGGGGTCTCCTACGAGCAGTACTTC	CASSLGTSGVSYEQYF
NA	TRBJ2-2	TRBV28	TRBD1	TGTGCCAGCAGTTCCTGGCAGGGGGCGAAGAACACCGGGGAGCTGTTTTTT	CASSSWQGAKNTGELFF
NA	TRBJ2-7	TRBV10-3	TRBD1	TGTGCCATCAGTGAGTCCCAGGGGGCGGCCTACGAGCAGTACTTC	CAISESQGAAYEQYF
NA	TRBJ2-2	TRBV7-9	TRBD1	TGTGCCAGCAGCGCACAACTGACAGGGTCGGACACCGGGGAGCTGTTTTTT	CASSAQLTGSDTGELFF
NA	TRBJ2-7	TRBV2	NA	TGTGCCAGCAGTGCGGTATACGAGCAGTACTTC	CASSAVYEQYF
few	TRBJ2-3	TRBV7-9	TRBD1	TGTGCCAGCAGCTTACCCAGACAGGGGGCGACCCCTGCAGATACGCAGTATTTT	CASSLPRQGATPADTQYF
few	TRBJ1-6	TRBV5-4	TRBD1	TGTGCCAGCAGCTTGTCTGGACAGGGTAATTCACCCCTCCACTTT	CASSLSGQGNSPLHF
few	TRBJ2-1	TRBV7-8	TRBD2	TGTGCCAGCAGCTTGGGCAGCGGGGGTCATGAGCAGTTCTTC	CASSLGSGGHEQFF
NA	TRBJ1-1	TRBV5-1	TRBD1	TGCGCCAGCAGCTCACAGGGGGCTCCTGCCTCGTCCAGTGAAGCTTTCTTT	CASSSQGAPASSSEAFF
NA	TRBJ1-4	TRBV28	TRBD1	TGTGCCAGCAGTTCGGACAGGGGGCATCCAACTAATGAAAAACTGTTTTTT	CASSSDRGHPTNEKLFF
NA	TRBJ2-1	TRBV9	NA	TGTGCCAGCAGCGTGTGGGGGGTCACCTACAATGAGCAGTTCTTC	CASSVWGVTYNEQFF
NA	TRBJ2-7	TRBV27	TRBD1	TGTGCCAGCAGTTTATCGGGACAGGGCCAGGTGCAGTACTTC	CASSLSGQGQVQYF
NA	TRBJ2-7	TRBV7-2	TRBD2	TGTGCCAGCAGCTCCTTCCCTAGCGGGGCCTCCTACGAGCAGTACTTC	CASSSFPSGASYEQYF
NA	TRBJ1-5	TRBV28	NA	TGTGCCAGCAGTTCCCCCGGGGGACCTCAGCCCCAGCATTTT	CASSSPGGPQPQHF
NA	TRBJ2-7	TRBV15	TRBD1	TGTGCCACCAGCCCTCACGCCGGGACAGGGGGACCCTTTACCTACGAGCAGTACTTC	CATSPHAGTGGPFTYEQYF
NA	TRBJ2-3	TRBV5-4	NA	TGTGCCAGCAGCTTCCAACAGGGCTCGGGCACAGATACGCAGTATTTT	CASSFQQGSGTDTQYF
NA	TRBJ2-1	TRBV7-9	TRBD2	TGTTCCAGCAGCTTACCCACGAGACTAGCGGGGCAAAACAATGAGCAGTTCTTC	CSSSLPTRLAGQNNEQFF
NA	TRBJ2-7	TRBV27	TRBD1	TGTGCCAGCAGTCGGACAGGGAGTATCTACGAGCAGTACTTC	CASSRTGSIYEQYF
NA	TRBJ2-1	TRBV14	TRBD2	TGTGCCAGCAGCCAAGATAAGGGGACTAGCGGGCCATACAATGAGCAGTTCTTC	CASSQDKGTSGPYNEQFF
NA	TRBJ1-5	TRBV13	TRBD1	TGTGCCAGCAGCTCCGGACAGGCGAGTCAGCCCCAGCATTTT	CASSSGQASQPQHF
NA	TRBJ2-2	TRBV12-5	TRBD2	TGTGCTAGTGGGTGGACTAGCGGGAACACCGGGGAGCTGTTTTTT	CASGWTSGNTGELFF
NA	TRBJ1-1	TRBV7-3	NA	TGTGCCAGCAGCTTAATTGCAGGGGCCACTGAAGCTTTCTTT	CASSLIAGATEAFF
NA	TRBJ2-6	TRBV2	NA	TGTGCCAGCAGTGGCTCCCTAGGACAGATAAACTCTGGGGCCAACGTCCTGACTTTC	CASSGSLGQINSGANVLTF
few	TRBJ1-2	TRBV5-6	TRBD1	TGTGCCAGCAGCTATGAAGGACAGGGGGCTAACTATGGCTACACCTTC	CASSYEGQGANYGYTF
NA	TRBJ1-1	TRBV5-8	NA	TGTGCCAGCAGCCTGTTAGGACAGCAGAACACTGAAGCTTTCTTT	CASSLLGQQNTEAFF
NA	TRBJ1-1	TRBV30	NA	TGTGCCTGGAGTGTAAACCGGGTCACTGAAGCTTTCTTT	CAWSVNRVTEAFF
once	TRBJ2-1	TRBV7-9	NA	TGTGCCAGCAGGAACCTCCTCCCCCGGGGTTACAATGAGCAGTTCTTC	CASRNLLPRGYNEQFF
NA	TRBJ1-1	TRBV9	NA	TGTGCCAGCAGCGTAGGAGCAGGGTGGAGTCCTGAAGCTTTCTTT	CASSVGAGWSPEAFF
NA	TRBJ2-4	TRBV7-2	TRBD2	TGTGCCGGCAGCTTAGCGGGACAATTACTAGCCAAAAACATTCAGTACTTC	CAGSLAGQLLAKNIQYF